Described below is a single TCR beta chain sequence and its context. As originally analysed: Estimation of nucleated cell counts relied on the amplification of reference gene primers. Clones were sequenced by immunoSEQ multiplex PCR, and TCRdb holds only the in-frame ones, with some missing. The V and J calls and clone size come from that table; D and trimming were worked out from the DNA. This table has about 220,000 clones, around 83% appearing once. The sample originates from a study of blood T cell repertoires in COVID-19. CDR1 is MNHEY, CDR2 SMNVEV, per germline (reference sequence). Losses at the gene ends were 6 bases for V and 7 bases for J; bases not matched to a gene: 6. CDR3 length: 14 residues.

This chain links TRBV27 with TRBJ2-2, with 9 nucleotides matching TRBD1. The receptor's source is a woman aged 45 to 65 with acute or convalescent COVID-19. The material sequenced was peripheral blood. CDR3 DNA sequence: TGTGCCAGCAGCTCAGGACAGGGGTTCGGGGAGCTGTTTTTT. Its translation: CASSSGQGFGELFF.